This section outlines one T cell receptor beta chain sequence together with its context. Its antigen is not identified. Once RNA had been extracted, it was reverse transcribed into cDNA to act as the sequencing template. The assay was immunoSEQ multiplex PCR, and TCRdb's table has in-frame clones only and misses some. The sample has fewer than 200,000 clones; approximately 60% are singletons. Germline V CDR1 and CDR2: GTSNPN, SVGIG (reference sequence). Trimming removed 0 bases from V and 6 bases from J, with 12 bases in between. This CDR3 spans 14 amino acids. The data are from a study of CD8+ T cells in alopecia areata. For the study at large: For treated patients, severity scores reflected the percentage of scalp area affected.

Study-wide findings and caveats: The study found higher clonality in lesional than normal scalp, especially in alopecia totalis/universalis.

Described treatment: oral pan-JAK inhibitor, 5-10 mg twice daily. The V gene is TRBV30, the J gene TRBJ1-5; D is unclear. The sample in question was CD4+ T cells sorted from blood, obtained at week 24, from a patient treated with tofacitinib. This sequence was found in a human donor with alopecia areata. For the CDR3, the DNA is TGTGCCTGGAGTGTAAAAGGGTCCAGTCAGCCCCAGCATTTT. Its translation is CAWSVKGSSQPQHF.